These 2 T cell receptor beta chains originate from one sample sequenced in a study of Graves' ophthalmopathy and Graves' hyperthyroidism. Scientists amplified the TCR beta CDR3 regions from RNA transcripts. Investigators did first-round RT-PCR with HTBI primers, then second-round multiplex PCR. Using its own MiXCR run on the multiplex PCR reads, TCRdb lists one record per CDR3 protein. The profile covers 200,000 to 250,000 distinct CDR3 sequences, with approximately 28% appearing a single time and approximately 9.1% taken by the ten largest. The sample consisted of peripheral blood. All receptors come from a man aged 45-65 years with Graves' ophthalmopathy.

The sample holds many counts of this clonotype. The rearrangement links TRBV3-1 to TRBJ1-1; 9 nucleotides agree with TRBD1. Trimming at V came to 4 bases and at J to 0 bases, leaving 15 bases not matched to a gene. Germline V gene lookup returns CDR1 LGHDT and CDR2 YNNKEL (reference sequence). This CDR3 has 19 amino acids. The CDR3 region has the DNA TGTGCCAGCAGCCTTAAGACAGGGGGACTTTCTAAACTGAACACTGAAGCTTTCTTT. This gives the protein CASSLKTGGLSKLNTEAFF.

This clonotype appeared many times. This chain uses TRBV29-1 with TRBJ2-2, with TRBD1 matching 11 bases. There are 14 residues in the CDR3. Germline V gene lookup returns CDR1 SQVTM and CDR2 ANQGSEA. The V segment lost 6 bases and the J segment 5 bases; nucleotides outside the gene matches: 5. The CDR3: CSVQGTGGTGELFF. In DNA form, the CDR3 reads TGCAGCGTCCAAGGGACAGGGGGGACCGGGGAGCTGTTTTTT.